One sample yielded the 15 T cell receptor beta chains listed below, sequenced in a study of blood T cell repertoires in COVID-19. Generated by immunoSEQ multiplex PCR, the TCRdb table keeps only in-frame clones and is missing some. The sample shows 120,000 to 150,000 clones, approximately 89% of them seen only once. Sequenced material: peripheral blood. The receptors were gathered from a human donor in a cohort sampled during active COVID-19.

This chain joins TRBV5-6 and TRBJ2-1; TRBD2 agrees at 14 bases. CDR1 and CDR2 (germline): SGHDT, YYEEEE. This CDR3 is 16 amino acids long. The J segment lost 8 bases and the V segment lost 5 bases, leaving 9 bases of the junction unmatched. Here the CDR3 DNA reads TGTGCCAGCAGGGGACTAGCGGGGGTTCTCGAGGATGAGCAGTTCTTC. It yields the protein CASRGLAGVLEDEQFF.

This chain links TRBV1 with TRBJ1-2. TRBV1 is annotated as a pseudogene. There are 13 residues in the CDR3. The CDR3 nucleotides read TGCACCAGCAGCCAGGCGGGTAACTATGGCTACACCTTC. Protein: CTSSQAGNYGYTF.

The chain couples TRBV4-1 to TRBJ1-2; D is uncertain. The CDR3 has 14 amino acids. With 3 bases removed from V and 3 bases from J, the gap between germline ends came to 11 bases. Germline assignment: CDR1 MGHRA and CDR2 YSYEKL. CDR3 sequence: CASSHVGSDYGYTF. CDR3 nucleotide sequence: TGCGCCAGCAGCCACGTCGGGAGTGACTATGGCTACACCTTC.

The chain employs TRBV7-8 and TRBJ1-1, with D possibly matching TRBD1 (5 bases). The CDR3 covers 14 residues. CDR1 and CDR2 (germline): SGHVS, FQNEAQ. V was pared by 0 bases and J by 7 bases, with 12 bases between. The chain's CDR3 is CASSLAETAIEAFF. The CDR3 DNA follows: TGTGCCAGCAGCTTAGCAGAGACAGCCATTGAAGCTTTCTTT.

This clone was seen a handful of times. The chain is built from TRBV29-1 and TRBJ1-2; D gene ambiguous. Trimming stripped 0 bases from V and 7 bases from J, with 18 bases between. This CDR3 region has 15 residues. Germline V gene lookup returns CDR1 SQVTM and CDR2 ANQGSEA. Here the CDR3 reads CSVEDPQMAGFGYTF. The CDR3 bases are TGCAGCGTTGAAGATCCACAGATGGCCGGATTTGGCTACACCTTC.

The chain employs TRBV5-6 and TRBJ1-1, with D possibly TRBD1 on 6 matching bases. With 5 bases removed from V and 3 bases from J, the gap between germline ends came to 20 bases. The CDR3 sequence is 16 residues long. The V gene's germline CDR1 is SGHDT and CDR2 YYEEEE. For the CDR3, the DNA is TGTGCCAGCAGGATCGCACCCAGGGGACATCACACTGAAGCTTTCTTT. Translation: CASRIAPRGHHTEAFF.

V is TRBV27 and J is TRBJ2-1; the match to TRBD2 covers 9 bases. Per germline, CDR1 MNHEY and CDR2 SMNVEV (reference sequence). Germline trimming cut 5 bases from V and 1 base from J; bases unmatched to any gene: 6. This CDR3 is built from 16 residues. The CDR3 is CASSLSGGDSYNEQFF. As DNA, the CDR3 is TGTGCCAGCAGTCTTAGCGGGGGTGATTCCTACAATGAGCAGTTCTTC.

This chain uses TRBV10-3 with TRBJ2-1; a weak D match, TRBD1 (6 bases). The germline V and J ends were trimmed by 2 bases and 5 bases, with 10 bases remaining between them. The CDR3 contains 14 residues. The germline gives CDR1 ENHRY, CDR2 SYGVKD. The CDR3 sequence is CAISEKGVNNEQFF. CDR3 nucleotides: TGTGCCATCAGTGAGAAGGGGGTCAACAATGAGCAGTTCTTC.

The chain carries TRBV5-1 and TRBJ2-2; the match to TRBD2 covers 8 bases. After removal of 1 base from V and 6 bases from J, the junction contained 5 bases not matched to a gene. The CDR3 consists of 15 residues. In germline, CDR1 is SGHRS, CDR2 YFSETQ. Here the CDR3 reads CASSLITSGPGELFF. The CDR3 DNA reads as TGCGCCAGCAGCTTGATAACTAGCGGCCCCGGGGAGCTGTTTTTT.

The rearrangement uses TRBV6-5 and TRBJ2-7; possible D gene TRBD2, 7 bases. Trimming cost V 0 bases and J 7 bases, with 16 bases left between them. CDR3 size: 15 residues. CDR1 is MNHEY, CDR2 SVGAGI, per germline. The CDR3 here is CASSYSEGGLGEQYF. The CDR3 DNA reads as TGTGCCAGCAGTTACTCAGAGGGGGGGTTGGGTGAGCAGTACTTC.

Comments on this clone: The same CDR3 can be traced to other DNA sequences in this sample. V gene TRBV5-1 combines with J gene TRBJ2-2; TRBD2 matches at 13 bases. The CDR3 length is 15 residues. Germline V gene lookup returns CDR1 SGHRS and CDR2 YFSETQ. Losses at the gene ends were 4 bases for V and 6 bases for J; bases not matched to a gene: 3. The DNA of the CDR3 is TGCGCCAGCAGCCCACTAGCGGGGGGGGCCGGGGAGCTGTTTTTT. The encoded protein is CASSPLAGGAGELFF.

V and J are TRBV5-1 and TRBJ1-6; no firm D call. The V end lost 3 bases, the J end lost 8 bases, and 12 bases lay between the germline ends. The CDR3 runs to 14 residues. Germline loops: CDR1 SGHRS, CDR2 YFSETQ. CDR3: CASSYAGSDSPLHF. CDR3 sequence (DNA): TGCGCCAGCAGCTATGCAGGATCGGATTCACCCCTCCACTTT.

J is TRBJ1-5 and V is TRBV27, with TRBD1 identical over 7 bases. After removal of 6 bases from V and 2 bases from J, the junction contained 7 bases not matched to a gene. This CDR3 is built from 15 residues. In germline, CDR1 is MNHEY, CDR2 SMNVEV (reference sequence). CDR3 nucleotides: TGTGCCAGCAGCACAGGGGCCTCGGGCAATCAGCCCCAGCATTTT. Protein sequence: CASSTGASGNQPQHF.

The chain combines TRBV4-1 with TRBJ2-7; 7 nucleotides line up with TRBD1. CDR1 MGHRA and CDR2 YSYEKL come from the germline V gene. The CDR3 consists of 18 residues. V lost 4 bases, J lost 3 bases, and 18 bases stayed unmatched. The CDR3 sequence: CASSRSLPTGRNLYEQYF. The CDR3 region has the DNA TGCGCCAGCAGCCGATCACTTCCGACAGGGAGAAACCTCTACGAGCAGTACTTC.

The chain carries TRBV27 and TRBJ2-3; D remains unclear. Germline V gene data show CDR1 as MNHEY and CDR2 as SMNVEV (reference sequence). Trimming took 3 bases from V and 6 from J, leaving 13 bases between them. The CDR3 is 14 residues long. The CDR3 is CASSFASGWDTQYF. The CDR3 DNA is TGTGCCAGCAGTTTCGCCTCAGGATGGGATACGCAGTATTTT.